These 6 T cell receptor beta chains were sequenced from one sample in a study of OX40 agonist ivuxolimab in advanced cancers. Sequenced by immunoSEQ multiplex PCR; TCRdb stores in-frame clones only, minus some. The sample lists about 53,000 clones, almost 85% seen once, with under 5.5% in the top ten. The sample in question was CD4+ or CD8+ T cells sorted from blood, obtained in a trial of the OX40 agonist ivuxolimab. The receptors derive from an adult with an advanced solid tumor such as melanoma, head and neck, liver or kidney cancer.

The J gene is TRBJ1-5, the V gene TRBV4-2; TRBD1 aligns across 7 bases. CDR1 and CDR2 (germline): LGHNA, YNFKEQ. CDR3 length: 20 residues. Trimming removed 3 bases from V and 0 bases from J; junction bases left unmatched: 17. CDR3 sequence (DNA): TGTGCCAGCAGCCAGGAATCCAGGGGATTGACAGGGTATAGCAATCAGCCCCAGCATTTT. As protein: CASSQESRGLTGYSNQPQHF.

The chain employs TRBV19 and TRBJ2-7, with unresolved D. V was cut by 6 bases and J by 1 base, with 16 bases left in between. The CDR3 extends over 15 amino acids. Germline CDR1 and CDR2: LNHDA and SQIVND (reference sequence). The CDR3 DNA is TGTGCCAGTAGGAAACAGTCAGACGTATCCTACGAGCAGTACTTC. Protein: CASRKQSDVSYEQYF.

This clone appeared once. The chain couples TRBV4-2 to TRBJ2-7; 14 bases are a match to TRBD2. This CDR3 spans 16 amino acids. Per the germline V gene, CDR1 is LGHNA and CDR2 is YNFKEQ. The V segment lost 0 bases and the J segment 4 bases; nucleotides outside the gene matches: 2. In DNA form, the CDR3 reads TGTGCCAGCAGCCAAGACGGACTAGCGGGAGGATACGAGCAGTACTTC. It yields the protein CASSQDGLAGGYEQYF.

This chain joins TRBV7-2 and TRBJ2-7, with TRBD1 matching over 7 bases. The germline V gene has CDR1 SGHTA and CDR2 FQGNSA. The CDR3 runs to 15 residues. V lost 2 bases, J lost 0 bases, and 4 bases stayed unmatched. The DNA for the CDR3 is TGTGCCAGCAGCTTACAGGGGGTATACTCCTACGAGCAGTACTTC. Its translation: CASSLQGVYSYEQYF.

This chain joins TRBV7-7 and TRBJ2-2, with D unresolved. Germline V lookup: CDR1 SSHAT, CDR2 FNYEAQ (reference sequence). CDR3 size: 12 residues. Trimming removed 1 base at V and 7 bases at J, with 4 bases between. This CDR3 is CASSLGSGELFF. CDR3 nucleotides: TGTGCCAGCAGCTTAGGGAGCGGGGAGCTGTTTTTT.

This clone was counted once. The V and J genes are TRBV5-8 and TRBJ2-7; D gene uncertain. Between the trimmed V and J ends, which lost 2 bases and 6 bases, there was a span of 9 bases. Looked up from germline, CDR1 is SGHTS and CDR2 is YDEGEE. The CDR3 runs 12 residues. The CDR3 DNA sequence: TGTGCCAGCAGCTTTCCGGTCACCGAGCAGTACTTC. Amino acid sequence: CASSFPVTEQYF.